What follows are 18 T cell receptor beta chains derived from one specimen sequenced in a study of T-cell memory formation after mild COVID-19. TCRdb re-derived calls from the 5' RACE reads in MiXCR, one entry per CDR3 protein. Here the sample spans about 110,000 distinct CDR3 sequences, around an eighth being singletons. The sample taken for sequencing was PBMCs or a T cell subset sorted from them (not recorded which). The receptors derive from a man aged 18 to 30 who had mild COVID-19 (a few samples of this study predate the infection). Cell type and time point are not known.

The J gene is TRBJ1-1, the V gene TRBV6-5, with D hard to call. Germline V gene lookup returns CDR1 MNHEY and CDR2 SVGAGI. Trimming shortened V by 4 bases and J by 4 bases, and 10 bases separated the two germline ends. This CDR3 has 13 amino acids. The chain's CDR3 is CASSFSLATEAFF. The CDR3 DNA sequence: TGTGCCAGCAGTTTCTCCCTGGCCACTGAAGCTTTCTTT.

In this sample, this clonotype turned up a few times. A junction boundary mismatches the germline segment, possibly from a read error. V gene TRBV6-2 or TRBV6-3 combines with J gene TRBJ2-7, with 9 positions matching TRBD1. CDR3 length: 11 amino acids. Looked up from germline, CDR1 is MNHEY and CDR2 is SVGEGT. The chain's CDR3 is CASSHPGTGRF. CDR3 bases: TGTGCCAGCAGTCACCCCGGGACAGGGCGATTC.

This clonotype was detected ten times or more. This rearrangement joins TRBV15 to TRBJ2-7; D gene unclear. V dropped 6 bases and J dropped 2 bases, with 11 bases sitting between them. Germline CDR1 reads LNHNV; CDR2 reads YYDKDF (reference sequence). The CDR3 has 13 amino acids. In nucleotides, the CDR3 is TGTGCCACCAGTCCTGGTACGGCCTACGAGCAGTACTTC. As protein: CATSPGTAYEQYF.

The V call is TRBV4-3, the J call TRBJ1-5; D uncertain. The V end lost 1 base, the J end lost 1 base, and 2 bases lay between the germline ends. The V gene's germline CDR1 is LGHNA and CDR2 YSLEER. There are 13 residues in the CDR3. CDR3 in DNA: TGCGCCAGCAGCCAAGCCAGCAATCAGCCCCAGCATTTT. Its translation: CASSQASNQPQHF.

The chain recombines TRBV7-7 with TRBJ2-1; D is uncertain. Trimming removed 5 bases from V and 9 bases from J, with 14 bases in between. Germline-derived CDR1 and CDR2 are SSHAT and FNYEAQ (reference sequence). The CDR3 is 13 residues long. The CDR3 region has the DNA TGTGCCAGCAGCGCCCTGGGTACGGTTGAGCAGTTCTTC. This gives the protein CASSALGTVEQFF.

This clonotype was counted a few times. The rearrangement links TRBV27 to TRBJ2-7, with 9 bases fitting TRBD1. This CDR3 contains 15 residues. From germline, CDR1 is MNHEY and CDR2 SMNVEV (reference sequence). The V and J ends lost 5 bases and 6 bases, in that order; junction bases with no gene match: 11. The CDR3: CASSASGTGLGEQYV. The DNA of the CDR3 is TGTGCCAGCAGTGCCTCCGGGACAGGGTTGGGCGAGCAGTACGTC.

This clonotype occurred a few times. The CDR3 region is CASSQDQGERSNEQFF. DNA of the CDR3: TGCGCCAGCAGCCAAGATCAGGGGGAAAGGAGCAATGAGCAGTTCTTC. The rearrangement uses TRBV4-1 and TRBJ2-1, with 7 bases fitting TRBD1. The CDR3 has 16 residues. CDR1 and CDR2 from the germline V gene are MGHRA and YSYEKL. The trim removed 0 bases at V and 6 bases at J, leaving 8 bases unmatched.

This clonotype was seen more than once but under ten times. The rearrangement links TRBV6-2 or TRBV6-3 to TRBJ2-5, with D perhaps TRBD1 (7 bases). Germline lookup yields CDR1 MNHEY and CDR2 SVGEGT. The V end was cut by 6 bases, the J end by 4 bases, with 12 bases between. The CDR3 runs to 13 residues. CDR3 nucleotides: TGTGCCAGCAGACCCCAGGGGGGAGAGACCCAGTACTTC. Translation gives CASRPQGGETQYF.

This clonotype was picked up a small number of times. The V gene is TRBV4-1, the J gene TRBJ2-5; the match to TRBD1 covers 9 bases. Germline trimming cut 3 bases from V and 0 bases from J; bases unmatched to any gene: 5. CDR1 is MGHRA and CDR2 is YSYEKL in the germline V gene. The CDR3 has 16 amino acids. The CDR3 protein is CASSHADRGYQETQYF. Written as DNA, the CDR3 is TGCGCCAGCAGCCACGCTGACAGGGGGTACCAAGAGACCCAGTACTTC.

This sequence joins TRBV29-1 and TRBJ2-7; D might be TRBD2 (5 bases). V lost 2 bases, J lost 3 bases, and 14 bases lay in between. Germline lookup yields CDR1 SQVTM and CDR2 ANQGSEA. The CDR3 is 14 amino acids. The CDR3 loop is CSVEFPGKVYEQYF. In DNA form, the CDR3 reads TGCAGCGTTGAATTCCCCGGGAAAGTCTACGAGCAGTACTTC.

Notes on this clonotype: The junction differs from germline at one of its ends, possibly a read error. The V gene is TRBV5-1, the J gene TRBJ1-1, with a weak D call TRBD1 (5 bases). Germline assignment: CDR1 SGHRS and CDR2 YFSETQ. CDR3 size: 13 residues. This CDR3 reads CSSRLGDNTEAFF. CDR3 nucleotide sequence: TGCTCCAGCAGATTAGGGGACAACACTGAAGCTTTCTTT.

The chain combines TRBV10-3 with TRBJ2-2, with D perhaps matching TRBD1 (5 bases). V dropped 5 bases and J dropped 1 base, with 11 bases sitting between them. Per germline, CDR1 ENHRY and CDR2 SYGVKD. The CDR3 is 15 amino acids. CDR3 sequence (DNA): TGTGCCATCAGTTACAGGACGGAGAACACCGGGGAGCTGTTTTTT. Translating it yields CAISYRTENTGELFF.

The table lists this clonotype with many counts. This chain joins TRBV4-2 and TRBJ2-1, with 11 positions matching TRBD2. CDR1 and CDR2 from the germline V gene are LGHNA and YNFKEQ. This CDR3 spans 16 amino acids. The V gene end was trimmed by 4 bases and the J gene end by 4 bases; junction bases not matched to a gene: 6. For the CDR3, the DNA is TGTGCCAGCAGCCTTGAGACTAGCGGGGAATACAATGAGCAGTTCTTC. This sequence encodes CASSLETSGEYNEQFF.

The chain employs TRBV4-1 and TRBJ2-7; 9 nucleotides match TRBD1. Germline CDR1 and CDR2: MGHRA and YSYEKL. Unmatched junction bases numbered 3, after V lost 0 bases and J lost 3 bases. This CDR3 has 15 amino acids. The CDR3 loop reads CASSQDNRGHYEQYV. The CDR3 DNA reads TGCGCCAGCAGCCAAGATAACAGGGGGCACTACGAGCAGTACGTC.

The rearrangement uses TRBV7-2 and TRBJ1-2; the D is unclear. CDR3 length equals 16 residues. V was trimmed by 7 bases and J by 4 bases, leaving 22 bases between them. Germline CDR1 and CDR2: SGHTA and FQGNSA. Here the CDR3 reads CASTPSGSRSSYGYTF. The CDR3 coding sequence is TGTGCCAGCACCCCCTCCGGCAGCAGGTCAAGCTATGGCTACACCTTC. Combining the CDR3 with reference TRBV7-2 and TRBJ1-2 gives the whole variable domain GAGVSQSPSNKVTEKGKDVELRCDPISGHTALYWYRQSLGQGLEFLIYFQGNSAPDKSGLPSDRFSAERTGGSVSTLTIQRTQQEDSAVYLCASTPSGSRSSYGYTFGSGTRLTVV.

The V call is TRBV6-6, the J call TRBJ2-1; no definite D call. The CDR3 sequence is 10 residues long. Germline-derived CDR1 and CDR2 are MNHNY and SVGAGI (reference sequence). The germline V and J ends were trimmed by 4 bases and 10 bases, with 5 bases remaining between them. CDR3 DNA: TGTGCCAGCAGTTCCCAGGAGCAGTTCTTC. Amino acids: CASSSQEQFF.

The chain combines TRBV6-5 with TRBJ1-6; D uncertain. V was trimmed by 3 bases and J by 9 bases, leaving 9 bases between them. The CDR3 has 13 residues. The germline V gene has CDR1 MNHEY and CDR2 SVGAGI. This CDR3 is CASSYQGGSPLHF. Written as DNA, the CDR3 is TGTGCCAGCAGTTATCAAGGTGGTTCACCCCTCCACTTT.

This rearrangement joins TRBV6-5 to TRBJ1-2; a weak D match, TRBD1 (5 bases). Per germline, CDR1 MNHEY and CDR2 SVGAGI. The CDR3 consists of 14 residues. V lost 2 bases, J lost 5 bases, and 12 bases lay in between. CDR3 sequence reads: CASSYGAGPYGYTF. CDR3 in DNA: TGTGCCAGCAGTTACGGGGCCGGTCCTTATGGCTACACCTTC.